Listed below are T cell receptor beta chains from one sample, sequenced in a study of blood T cell repertoires in COVID-19. Only in-frame clones appear in the TCRdb table, and some are missing; sequencing was by immunoSEQ multiplex PCR. Counted here are approximately 240,000 clones, about 85% occurring once; the ten biggest clones make up about 6.3%. Sequencing was carried out using peripheral blood. These receptors originate from a woman in her sixties or seventies with active or convalescent COVID-19. The CDR3 runs from the conserved cysteine through the conserved F or W. Each record gives: clone size, D gene, V gene, J gene, CDR3 DNA, CDR3 protein. A D gene is named only where the DNA matches it firmly. Clone size, where shown, is once, few, many, or a class for clones that have expanded.

-	TRBD2	TRBV7-2	TRBJ2-3	TGTGCCAGCAGCTTAGGTCTAGCGGGAACAGATACGCAGTATTTT	CASSLGLAGTDTQYF
once	TRBD1	TRBV5-1	TRBJ1-1	TGCGCCAGCAGCTTGGCTAGGACAGGATTGAACACTGAAGCTTTCTTT	CASSLARTGLNTEAFF
-	-	TRBV2	TRBJ2-7	TGTGCCAGCAGCTCCGGGAGTAGGCCCTACGAGCAGTACTTC	CASSSGSRPYEQYF
-	TRBD1	TRBV3-1/TRBV3-2	TRBJ2-7	TGTGCCAGCAGCCGGACAGGGGTTGGGGACGAGCAGTACTTC	CASSRTGVGDEQYF
-	TRBD1	TRBV30	TRBJ1-6	TGTGCCTGGAGCCTGGGACAGGGAGATTCACCCCTCCACTTT	CAWSLGQGDSPLHF
-	TRBD1	TRBV10-3	TRBJ1-2	TGTGCCATCAGTGAGAGTGCAGGGGGCTATGGCTACACCTTC	CAISESAGGYGYTF
-	-	TRBV19	TRBJ2-7	TGTGCCAGTAGTATAGGTCGGGGATCCTACGAGCAGTACTTC	CASSIGRGSYEQYF
-	-	TRBV5-1	TRBJ2-3	TGCGCCAGCAGCTTGGGGCTAGCATTCTCGGATACGCAGTATTTT	CASSLGLAFSDTQYF
-	-	TRBV19	TRBJ2-5	TGTGCCAGTAGTATAGCCACTCGAGGGGGAGGGTTCCAAGAGACCCAGTACTTC	CASSIATRGGGFQETQYF
-	-	TRBV6-5	TRBJ2-2	TGTGCCAGCAGAACAGAGTGGTCGGCCGGGGAGCTGTTTTTT	CASRTEWSAGELFF
-	-	TRBV21-1	TRBJ2-2	TGTGCCAGCAGCCCGGGTCGGATCACCGGGGAGCTGTTTTTT	CASSPGRITGELFF
-	-	TRBV7-9	TRBJ1-3	TGTGCCAGCAGTAGAGGGGGCTCTGGAAACACCATATATTTT	CASSRGGSGNTIYF
few	-	TRBV19	TRBJ1-2	TGTGCCAGTAGTATAGACTTCTATGGCTACACCTTC	CASSIDFYGYTF
-	TRBD2	TRBV27	TRBJ2-2	TGTGCCACCCGACTAGCGGGAAACACCGGGGAGCTGTTTTTT	CATRLAGNTGELFF
-	TRBD1	TRBV7-9	TRBJ1-4	TGTGCCAGCAGCTTACAGGGGGGCGCAACTAATGAAAAACTGTTTTTT	CASSLQGGATNEKLFF
once	-	TRBV27	TRBJ2-7	TGTGCCAGCAGTTTACGCGGGGTTCGGGAGCAGTACTTC	CASSLRGVREQYF
once	TRBD1	TRBV30	TRBJ2-7	TGTGCCTGGAGTGTAAGACGGGACAGATTTTACGAGCAGTACTTC	CAWSVRRDRFYEQYF
-	TRBD2	TRBV7-7	TRBJ2-3	TGTGCTAGCAGCCCGGCCGGGACTAGAAATTCCCTGGATACGCAGTATTTT	CASSPAGTRNSLDTQYF
-	-	TRBV9	TRBJ2-2	TGTGCCAGCAGCGAGAGGACTGGCACCGGGGAGCTGTTTTTT	CASSERTGTGELFF
-	TRBD1	TRBV25-1	TRBJ1-4	TGTGCCAGCAGTGAATCCGGGACAGGGGCTGAAAAACTGTTTTTT	CASSESGTGAEKLFF
-	-	TRBV6-5	TRBJ1-5	TGTGCCAGCAGTTACGTGGGCGGGGGATATCAGCCCCAGCATTTT	CASSYVGGGYQPQHF
-	TRBD2	TRBV6-5	TRBJ2-1	TGTGCCAGCAGAGGACTAGCGTCCTACAATGAGCAGTTCTTC	CASRGLASYNEQFF
few	TRBD2	TRBV5-1	TRBJ2-3	TGCGCCAGCAGCTGGACTAGCGGAGCTAGCACAGATACGCAGTATTTT	CASSWTSGASTDTQYF
-	-	TRBV2	TRBJ2-5	TGTGCCAGCAGTGAAACGAGGGAGACCCAGTACTTC	CASSETRETQYF
once	TRBD2	TRBV4-1	TRBJ2-3	TGCGCCAGCAGCCAAGAAACCCTTGGACTAGCGGGAGGTGGAGGCACAGATACGCAGTATTTT	CASSQETLGLAGGGGTDTQYF
-	-	TRBV28	TRBJ2-3	TGTGCCAGCAGGCCCTCGGTCGGCGGGGGCACAGATACGCAGTATTTT	CASRPSVGGGTDTQYF
-	TRBD1	TRBV12-3/TRBV12-4	TRBJ1-2	TGTGCCAGCAGGGGGGACAGCAACTATGGCTACACCTTC	CASRGDSNYGYTF
-	TRBD2	TRBV5-1	TRBJ2-2	TGCGCCAGCGCCCAGACTAGCGGGGGGCCGGGGACCGGGGAGCTGTTTTTT	CASAQTSGGPGTGELFF
-	-	TRBV28	TRBJ2-2	TGTGCCAGCATAAATTCGGACACCGGGGAGCTGTTTTTT	CASINSDTGELFF
-	-	TRBV4-2	TRBJ2-5	TGTGCCAGCAGCCAAGATTACGAGGGCGAGACCCAGTACTTC	CASSQDYEGETQYF
-	-	TRBV4-1	TRBJ2-7	TGCGCCAGCAGCCAAGATGCAGCGGCGGGGTACGAGCAGTACTTC	CASSQDAAAGYEQYF
-	-	TRBV9	TRBJ2-1	TGTGCCAGCAGCCCTCGACAGGCTAACAATGAGCAGTTCTTC	CASSPRQANNEQFF
-	-	TRBV7-9	TRBJ1-4	TGTGCCAGCAGCTTCTCAGGGGCAACTAATGAAAAACTGTTTTTT	CASSFSGATNEKLFF
-	TRBD1	TRBV6-5	TRBJ1-5	TGTGCCAGCAGCCGGACAGGAGGTAATCAGCCCCAGCATTTT	CASSRTGGNQPQHF
-	TRBD1	TRBV5-1	TRBJ2-3	TGCGCCAGCAGCAACCGGGACAGGAGCACAGATACGCAGTATTTT	CASSNRDRSTDTQYF